This T cell receptor (beta chain) was recovered during a study of tumor-infiltrating lymphocytes in primary liver carcinoma. The wider study: Stage T1-T3 N0M0 and a size of roughly 4 to 10 cm characterized the tumors. About 3.5 to 8 million productive TCRbeta reads were obtained from the samples, with similar numbers across tissue types. Findings and caveats of the study: Since the samples were bulk and unsorted, the CD4+ and CD8+ repertoires were not compared. Blood's top-250-clone fraction was significantly lower than that of tumors (p = 0.039).

From roughly 0.55 ug of total RNA, TCR beta-specific cDNA was reverse-transcribed using a constant-region primer. Researchers made the TCR beta libraries by running three nested multiplex PCR rounds with slightly modified ARM-PCR. Use of TRBV1-TRBV30 forward primers with a C-beta reverse primer characterized the first two PCR rounds, which lasted around 11 cycles each. TCRdb re-called the multiplex PCR reads through MiXCR, storing one row per CDR3 protein. The sample shows around 170,000 distinct CDR3 sequences, over 50% of them seen only once. This clonotype was seen more than once but under ten times. Its specificity is not known. In addition to blood RNA drawn from unsorted whole blood, germline DNA was extracted. The V gene lost 0 bases and the J gene lost 4 bases, with 14 bases spanning the gap. The CDR3 totals 16 residues. Germline CDR1 and CDR2: SGHKS and YYEKEE (reference sequence).

The clonotype comes from a middle-aged man with primary liver carcinoma and hepatitis B virus infection. This chain uses TRBV5-5 with TRBJ2-1, with TRBD2 as a possible D gene (6 bases). Sequenced sample: peripheral blood. CDR3 in DNA: TGTGCCAGCAGCTTGGCGGGAGTATGGTCATACAATGAGCAGTTCTTC. Translated: CASSLAGVWSYNEQFF. Using reference TRBV5-5 and TRBJ2-1 for the parts outside the CDR3, the full variable domain is DAGVTQSPTHLIKTRGQQVTLRCSPISGHKSVSWYQQVLGQGPQFIFQYYEKEERGRGNFPDRFSARQFPNYSSELNVNALLLGDSALYLCASSLAGVWSYNEQFFGPGTRLTVL.